This T cell receptor (beta chain) was obtained from a study of T cells in women clearing cervical HPV infection. The protocol was immunoSEQ multiplex PCR, while the TCRdb copy is restricted to in-frame clones and leaves out a portion. The sample features around 39,000 clones, with under 8.5% in its top ten. Concerning this clone: The read stops 3 residues short of the end of the CDR3; the missing end is completed from the germline J gene.

In germline, CDR1 is SQVTM, CDR2 ANQGSEA. The CDR3 totals 16 residues. The chain links TRBV29-1 to TRBJ2-3; TRBD2 is a possible D gene (5 bases). Specimen: blood buffy coat. This TCR was recovered from a woman aged 18-70 years with a cervical HPV16 infection that either progressed to CIN3+ or cleared (not recorded which). The CDR3 loop is CSVEDDGTRFQETQYF. CDR3 DNA, as far as it was read: TGCAGCGTTGAAGATGACGGTACTAGGTTTCAAGAGACG.